The 11 T cell receptor beta chains below come from one sample, sequenced in a study of glioma-infiltrating T cells. The iRepertoire nested amplicon-rescue multiplex PCR amplified TCR alpha and beta CDR3s from RNA. TCRdb redid the calling of the multiplex PCR reads with MiXCR, one entry per CDR3 protein. The data hold approximately 190,000 distinct CDR3 sequences, with 32% observed a single time. Source material: glioma tissue, nonneoplastic brain tissue, or PBMCs (not recorded which). These receptors originate from a human donor with low-grade glioma or glioblastoma, undergoing nonglioma brain surgery, or in good health (not recorded which).

The chain links TRBV20-1 to TRBJ2-1; 12 positions match TRBD2. This CDR3 is built from 19 residues. In germline, CDR1 is DFQATT, CDR2 SNEGSKA (reference sequence). The trim removed 6 bases at V and 1 base at J, leaving 16 bases unmatched. CDR3 in amino acids: CSAKGGLAGGSRSYNEQFF. The CDR3 bases are TGCAGTGCGAAAGGCGGGCTAGCGGGAGGGTCGCGGTCCTACAATGAGCAGTTCTTC.

This clonotype was counted a few times. The chain employs TRBV5-8 and TRBJ2-7; 13 bases agree with TRBD2. The V gene's germline CDR1 is SGHTS and CDR2 YDEGEE. CDR3 size: 16 residues. V gave up 3 bases and J gave up 2 bases; unmatched junction bases: 5. In nucleotides, the CDR3 is TGTGCCAGCAGCTCCCTACTAGCGGGAGGGCCCTACGAGCAGTACTTC. As protein: CASSSLLAGGPYEQYF.

This clonotype occurred many times. This chain links TRBV11-2 with TRBJ2-6; no reliable D call. CDR3 length: 16 residues. With 2 bases removed from V and 0 bases from J, the gap between germline ends came to 8 bases. From germline, CDR1 is SGHAT and CDR2 FQNNGV. Here the CDR3 DNA reads TGTGCCAGCAGCTTAATTCCGCGCTCTGGGGCCAACGTCCTGACTTTC. This codes for CASSLIPRSGANVLTF.

This clonotype was counted at least ten times. This chain uses TRBV7-3 with TRBJ2-1, with 7 bases aligning to TRBD2. Germline lookup yields CDR1 SGHTA and CDR2 FQGTGA. Germline trimming cut 5 bases from V and 7 bases from J; bases unmatched to any gene: 11. The CDR3 is made up of 15 amino acids. CDR3 bases: TGTGCCAGCAGCCCCAGCGGGATTACGACAAATGAGCAGTTCTTC. Residues: CASSPSGITTNEQFF.

This clonotype was recorded once. A read error may be the cause here, since a much bigger clone is one base away. In DNA, the CDR3 is TGTGCCAGCACCGGCTCGGAGGTCCTGGGCGAGCAGTACTTC. Protein sequence: CASTGSEVLGEQYF. The rearrangement joins TRBV3-1 to TRBJ2-7; tentative D call: TRBD2 (5 bases). The V gene lost 7 bases and the J gene lost 6 bases, with 19 bases spanning the gap. The germline V gene encodes CDR1 LGHDT and CDR2 YNNKEL (reference sequence). The CDR3 totals 14 residues.

This clonotype was seen ten or more times. The rearrangement links TRBV19 to TRBJ1-5; possibly TRBD1 for D (6 bases). The germline V gene has CDR1 LNHDA and CDR2 SQIVND (reference sequence). This CDR3 comprises 15 residues. V was cut by 10 bases and J by 5 bases, with 21 bases left in between. CDR3 protein: CATSGGEAGDQPQHF. The CDR3 nucleotides read TGTGCCACCTCCGGGGGCGAGGCCGGCGATCAGCCCCAGCATTTT.

As for this clonotype: This may come from a read error, since a much larger clone is one base off. The genes are TRBV7-9 and TRBJ2-2, with 9 bases fitting TRBD1. This CDR3 has 16 residues. The germline V gene has CDR1 SEHNR and CDR2 FQNEAQ (reference sequence). V was clipped by 7 bases and J by 0 bases; unmatched bases: 6. CDR3 nucleotide sequence: TGTGCCAGCAACGCGACAGGGGGGTCGAACACCGGGGAGCTGTTTTTT. Its protein product is CASNATGGSNTGELFF.

Many counts were recorded for this clonotype. This chain connects TRBV29-1 to TRBJ2-7, with D unclear. Germline V CDR1 and CDR2: SQVTM, ANQGSEA. The V gene lost 1 base and the J gene lost 4 bases, with 8 bases spanning the gap. The CDR3 is 12 residues long. The CDR3 DNA reads as TGCAGCGTTGAAGCTGGGTCGTACGAGCAGTACTTC. It is translated as CSVEAGSYEQYF.

This clonotype showed up many times. The chain joins TRBV19 to TRBJ2-3, with D tentatively TRBD2 (5 bases). Germline-derived CDR1 and CDR2 are LNHDA and SQIVND (reference sequence). The CDR3 has 15 amino acids. Trimming left V 3 bases short and J 1 base short, with 11 bases between. The CDR3 sequence is CASSIGGGRTDTQYF. The CDR3 coding sequence is TGTGCCAGTAGTATTGGAGGCGGCCGCACAGATACGCAGTATTTT.

This clonotype occurred many times. The genes are TRBV6-4 and TRBJ2-1, with 11 bases matching TRBD2. Trimming at V came to 3 bases and at J to 4 bases, leaving 2 bases not matched to a gene. There are 15 residues in the CDR3. Germline lookup yields CDR1 MRHNA and CDR2 SNTAGT. The CDR3 loop is CASSELAGAYNEQFF. The DNA of the CDR3 is TGTGCCAGCAGTGAACTAGCGGGAGCTTACAATGAGCAGTTCTTC.

The J gene is TRBJ2-6, the V gene TRBV7-2; 10 nucleotides line up with TRBD2. V lost 2 bases and J lost 2; bases outside the gene matches: 3. The germline V gene encodes CDR1 SGHTA and CDR2 FQGNSA. This CDR3 is built from 17 residues. The CDR3 DNA reads as TGTGCCAGCAGCTTAAGCGGGAGGGCCACTGGGGCCAACGTCCTGACTTTC. It is translated as CASSLSGRATGANVLTF.